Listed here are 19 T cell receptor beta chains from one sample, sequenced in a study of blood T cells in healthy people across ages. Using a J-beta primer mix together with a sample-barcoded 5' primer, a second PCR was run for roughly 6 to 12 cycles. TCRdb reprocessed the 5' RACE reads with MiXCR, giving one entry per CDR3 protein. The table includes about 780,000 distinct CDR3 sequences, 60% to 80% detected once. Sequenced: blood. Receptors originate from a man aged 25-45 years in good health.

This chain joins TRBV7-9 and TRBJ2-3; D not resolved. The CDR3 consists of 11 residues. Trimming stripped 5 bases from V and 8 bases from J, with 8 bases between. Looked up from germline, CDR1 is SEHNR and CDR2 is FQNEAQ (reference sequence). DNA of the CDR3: TGTGCCAGCAGCCAGCTACGTACGCAGTATTTT. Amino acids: CASSQLRTQYF.

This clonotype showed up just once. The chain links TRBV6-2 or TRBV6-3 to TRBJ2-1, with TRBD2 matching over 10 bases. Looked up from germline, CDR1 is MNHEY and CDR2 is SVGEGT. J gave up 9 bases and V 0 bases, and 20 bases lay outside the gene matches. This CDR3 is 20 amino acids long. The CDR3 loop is CASSYSSYDRVPSGGGEQFF. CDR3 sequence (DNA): TGTGCCAGCAGTTACTCGAGTTATGACAGGGTCCCTAGCGGGGGCGGTGAGCAGTTCTTC.

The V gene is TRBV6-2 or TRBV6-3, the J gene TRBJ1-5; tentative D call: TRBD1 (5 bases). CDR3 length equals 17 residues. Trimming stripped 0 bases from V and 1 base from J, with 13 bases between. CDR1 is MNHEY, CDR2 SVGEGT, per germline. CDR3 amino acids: CASSYSRERGSNQPQHF. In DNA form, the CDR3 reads TGTGCCAGCAGTTACTCGAGAGAGAGGGGCAGCAATCAGCCCCAGCATTTT.

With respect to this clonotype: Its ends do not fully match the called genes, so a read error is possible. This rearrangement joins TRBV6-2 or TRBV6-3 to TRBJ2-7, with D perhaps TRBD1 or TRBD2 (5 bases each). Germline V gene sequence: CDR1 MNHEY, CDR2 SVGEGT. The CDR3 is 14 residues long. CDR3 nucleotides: TGTTCCAGCACAAGGGACGGGAACTCCTACGAGCAGTACTTC. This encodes CSSTRDGNSYEQYF.

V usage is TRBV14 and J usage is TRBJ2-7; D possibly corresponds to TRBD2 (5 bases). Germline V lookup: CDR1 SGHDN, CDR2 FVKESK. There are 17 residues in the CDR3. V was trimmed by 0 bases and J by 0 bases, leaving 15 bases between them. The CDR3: CASSQEVSPGYSYEQYF. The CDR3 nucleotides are TGTGCCAGCAGCCAAGAAGTCTCCCCGGGGTACTCCTACGAGCAGTACTTC.

The CDR3 protein is CASSLAWTSSSGANVLTF. The CDR3 coding sequence is TGCGCCAGCAGCTTGGCTTGGACATCGAGCTCTGGGGCCAACGTCCTGACTTTC. The chain carries TRBV5-1 and TRBJ2-6, with D perhaps TRBD1 (5 bases). V was trimmed by 0 bases and J by 0 bases, leaving 13 bases between them. CDR1 SGHRS and CDR2 YFSETQ come from the germline V gene. This CDR3 contains 18 residues.

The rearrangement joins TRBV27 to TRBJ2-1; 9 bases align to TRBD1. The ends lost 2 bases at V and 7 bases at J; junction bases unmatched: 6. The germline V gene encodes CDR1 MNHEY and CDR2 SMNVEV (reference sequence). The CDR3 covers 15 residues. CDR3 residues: CASSLRQGVQNEQFF. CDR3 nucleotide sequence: TGTGCCAGCAGTTTAAGACAGGGGGTTCAGAATGAGCAGTTCTTC.

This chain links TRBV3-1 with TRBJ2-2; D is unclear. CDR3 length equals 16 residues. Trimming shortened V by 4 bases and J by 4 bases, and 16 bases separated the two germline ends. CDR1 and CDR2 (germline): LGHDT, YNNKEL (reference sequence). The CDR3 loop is CASSLRRTSATGELFF. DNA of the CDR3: TGTGCCAGCAGCCTCAGACGGACGAGCGCCACCGGGGAGCTGTTTTTT.

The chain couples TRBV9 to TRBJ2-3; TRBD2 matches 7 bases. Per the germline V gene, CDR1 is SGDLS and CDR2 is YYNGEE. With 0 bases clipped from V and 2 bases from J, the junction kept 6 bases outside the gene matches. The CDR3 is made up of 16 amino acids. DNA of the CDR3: TGTGCCAGCAGCGTAGAAGCTAGCGGATTCACAGATACGCAGTATTTT. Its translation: CASSVEASGFTDTQYF.

CDR3 sequence reads: CASSEFQWPQETQYF. CDR3 nucleotide sequence: TGTGCCAGCAGTGAATTCCAATGGCCCCAAGAGACCCAGTACTTC. The V gene is TRBV6-1, the J gene TRBJ2-5; no definite D call. Trimming stripped 2 bases from V and 1 base from J, with 11 bases between. CDR1 is MNHNS, CDR2 SASEGT, per germline. This CDR3 has 15 residues.

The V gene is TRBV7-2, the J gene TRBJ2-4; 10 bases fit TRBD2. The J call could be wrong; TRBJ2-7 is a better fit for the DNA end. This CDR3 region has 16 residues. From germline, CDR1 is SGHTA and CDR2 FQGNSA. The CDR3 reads CASSLVAGGRAYEQYF. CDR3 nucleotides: TGTGCCAGCAGCTTAGTAGCGGGGGGTCGCGCCTACGAGCAGTACTTC.

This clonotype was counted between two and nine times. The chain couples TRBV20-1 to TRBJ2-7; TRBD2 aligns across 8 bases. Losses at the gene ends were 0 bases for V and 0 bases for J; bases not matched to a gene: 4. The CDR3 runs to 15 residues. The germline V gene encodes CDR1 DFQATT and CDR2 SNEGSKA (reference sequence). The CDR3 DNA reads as TGCAGTGCTAGAGATGGCAGCGGGGGCTCCTACGAGCAGTACTTC. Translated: CSARDGSGGSYEQYF.

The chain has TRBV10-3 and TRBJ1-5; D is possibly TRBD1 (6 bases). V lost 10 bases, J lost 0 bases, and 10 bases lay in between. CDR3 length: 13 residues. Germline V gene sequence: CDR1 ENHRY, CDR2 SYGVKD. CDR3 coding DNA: TGTGCCAAGACAGGATATAGCAATCAGCCCCAGCATTTT. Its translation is CAKTGYSNQPQHF.

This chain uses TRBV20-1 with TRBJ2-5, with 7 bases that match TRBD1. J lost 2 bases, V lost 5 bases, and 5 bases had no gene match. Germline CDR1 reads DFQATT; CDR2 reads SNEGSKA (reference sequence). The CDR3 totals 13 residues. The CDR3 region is CSADLQGQETQYF. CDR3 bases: TGCAGTGCTGACTTACAGGGGCAAGAGACCCAGTACTTC.

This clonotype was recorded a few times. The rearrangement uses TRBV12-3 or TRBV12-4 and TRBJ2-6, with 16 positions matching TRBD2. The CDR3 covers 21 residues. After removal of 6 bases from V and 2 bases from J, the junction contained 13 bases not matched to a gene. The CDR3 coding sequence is TGTGCCAGCAGCCCAAAGAGGATAGGGACTAGCGGGGGGGCTGGGGCCAACGTCCTGACTTTC. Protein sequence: CASSPKRIGTSGGAGANVLTF.

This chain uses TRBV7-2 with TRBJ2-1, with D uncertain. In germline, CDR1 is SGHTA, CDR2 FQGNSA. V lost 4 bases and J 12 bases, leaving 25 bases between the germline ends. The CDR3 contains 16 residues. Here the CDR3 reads CASSSPEGQSFGGQFF. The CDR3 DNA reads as TGTGCCAGCAGCTCCCCTGAAGGGCAGTCTTTCGGTGGGCAGTTCTTC.

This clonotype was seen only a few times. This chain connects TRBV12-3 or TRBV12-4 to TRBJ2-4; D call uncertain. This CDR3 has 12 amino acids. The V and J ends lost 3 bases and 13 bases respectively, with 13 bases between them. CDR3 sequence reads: CASSFTDRLQYF. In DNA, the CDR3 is TGTGCCAGCAGTTTTACGGACCGCCTGCAGTACTTC.

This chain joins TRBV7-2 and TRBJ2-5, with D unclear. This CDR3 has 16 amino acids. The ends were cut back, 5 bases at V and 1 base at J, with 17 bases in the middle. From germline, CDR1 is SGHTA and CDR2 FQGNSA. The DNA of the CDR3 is TGTGCCAGCAGCCAAGGAAGTCCTTCCGCCCAAGAGACCCAGTACTTC. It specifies CASSQGSPSAQETQYF.

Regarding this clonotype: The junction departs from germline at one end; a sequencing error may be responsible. CDR3 sequence reads: CASSWNGQGESFNSPLHF. As DNA, the CDR3 is TGCGCCAGCAGCTGGAATGGACAGGGGGAATCGTTTAATTCGCCCCTCCACTTT. The chain carries TRBV5-1 and TRBJ1-6; 10 bases map to TRBD1. Germline-derived CDR1 and CDR2 are SGHRS and YFSETQ. CDR3 size: 18 residues.